The 20 T cell receptor beta chains below were found in one sample sequenced in a study of neurological immune-mediated disorders. TCRdb reprocessed the 5' RACE reads via MiXCR and lists one record per CDR3 protein. The table records some 37,000 distinct CDR3 sequences, approximately 5.1% of them present only once. The sequencing input was CD4+ T cells from blood. The receptors come from a man between 18 and 35 years old in good health.

This clonotype was counted many times. In nucleotides, the CDR3 is TGTGCCAGCAGCCCACGACCTCGGCACGAGCAGTACTTC. It translates to CASSPRPRHEQYF. The chain combines TRBV7-2 with TRBJ2-7; D gene uncertain. V gave up 5 bases and J gave up 5 bases, with 13 bases separating them. This CDR3 has 13 residues. Germline V gene sequence: CDR1 SGHTA, CDR2 FQGNSA.

This clonotype was detected many times. CDR3 protein: CASSRSIRGDNSPLHF. The CDR3 nucleotides read TGCGCCAGCAGCCGCTCCATTCGGGGGGATAATTCACCCCTCCACTTT. The chain couples TRBV4-1 to TRBJ1-6, with a possible D match to TRBD1 (5 bases). The germline CDR1 and CDR2 sequences are MGHRA and YSYEKL. The CDR3 loop spans 16 amino acids. Trimming removed 4 bases from V and 5 bases from J, with 15 bases in between.

This clonotype was detected many times. V is TRBV27 and J is TRBJ2-2; D might be TRBD2 (5 bases). The germline V gene has CDR1 MNHEY and CDR2 SMNVEV (reference sequence). The V and J ends lost 3 bases and 5 bases respectively, with 10 bases between them. CDR3 size: 14 residues. CDR3 amino acids: CASSFLAGTGELFF. CDR3 DNA sequence: TGTGCCAGCAGTTTTCTAGCTGGGACCGGGGAGCTGTTTTTT.

V gene TRBV5-1 combines with J gene TRBJ2-3, with TRBD1 as a possible D gene (6 bases). The CDR3 is 15 residues long. Germline V gene sequence: CDR1 SGHRS, CDR2 YFSETQ. The V end lost 0 bases, the J end lost 2 bases, and 10 bases lay between the germline ends. The CDR3 protein is CASSLGGPTTDTQYF. The CDR3 region has the DNA TGCGCCAGCAGCTTGGGGGGGCCTACCACAGATACGCAGTATTTT.

This clonotype was detected many times. The chain is built from TRBV24-1 and TRBJ2-7; D is uncertain. The length of the CDR3 is 14 residues. The V gene lost 7 bases and the J gene lost 0 bases, with 12 bases spanning the gap. CDR1 is KGHDR, CDR2 SFDVKD, per germline. This CDR3 reads CATSPDSSSYEQYF. DNA for the CDR3: TGTGCCACCAGCCCTGACTCGAGCTCCTACGAGCAGTACTTC.

A word on this clonotype: One end of the junction is discordant with germline, which a read error may explain. The CDR3 DNA sequence: TGCAGTGCCGCCCCCGGGACAGGGAGTTCCGAGCAGAACTTC. Protein product: CSAAPGTGSSEQNF. V is TRBV29-1 and J is TRBJ2-7; TRBD1 matches at 9 bases. Per the germline V gene, CDR1 is SQVTM and CDR2 is ANQGSEA. The CDR3 has 14 amino acids.

This clonotype has ten or more counts. The chain joins TRBV7-8 to TRBJ1-2; the D is unclear. Trimming removed 5 bases from V and 4 bases from J, with 17 bases in between. Germline CDR1 SGHVS, CDR2 FQNEAQ. The CDR3 is 15 amino acids. CDR3 in amino acids: CASSPRQLHFYGYTF. The CDR3 coding sequence is TGTGCCAGCAGCCCCCGACAACTCCATTTCTATGGCTACACCTTC.

This clonotype was seen ten or more times. The chain joins TRBV4-2 to TRBJ1-1; D uncertain. CDR3 length equals 18 residues. CDR1 is LGHNA, CDR2 YNFKEQ, per germline. Trimming stripped 0 bases from V and 1 base from J, with 18 bases between. The CDR3 is CASSQDIGVGIGNTEAFF. In DNA, the CDR3 is TGTGCCAGCAGCCAAGATATCGGGGTTGGGATTGGGAACACTGAAGCTTTCTTT.

The sample holds many counts of this clonotype. V is TRBV4-2 and J is TRBJ2-3; perhaps TRBD1 as D (5 bases). CDR1 LGHNA and CDR2 YNFKEQ come from the germline V gene. V was trimmed by 3 bases and J by 8 bases, leaving 12 bases between them. This CDR3 has 13 amino acids. The CDR3 reads CASSQSIRGTQYF. CDR3 bases: TGTGCCAGCAGCCAGTCTATAAGGGGTACGCAGTATTTT.

This clonotype was picked up many times. J is TRBJ1-2 and V is TRBV7-2; D call uncertain. CDR1 and CDR2 from the germline V gene are SGHTA and FQGNSA. The CDR3 runs 13 residues. The V end lost 5 bases, the J end lost 3 bases, and 10 bases lay between the germline ends. CDR3 DNA: TGTGCCAGCAGCCCTACGGGATACTATGGCTACACCTTC. It is translated as CASSPTGYYGYTF. Supplemented by reference TRBV7-2 and TRBJ1-2, the full variable domain reads GAGVSQSPSNKVTEKGKDVELRCDPISGHTALYWYRQSLGQGLEFLIYFQGNSAPDKSGLPSDRFSAERTGGSVSTLTIQRTQQEDSAVYLCASSPTGYYGYTFGSGTRLTVV.

This clonotype has at least ten counts. The rearrangement uses TRBV29-1 and TRBJ1-2; tentative D call: TRBD1 (6 bases). Trimming cost V 4 bases and J 3 bases, with 9 bases left between them. Germline assignment: CDR1 SQVTM and CDR2 ANQGSEA. The CDR3 loop spans 12 amino acids. CDR3 loop: CSVVAGDYGYTF. The DNA of the CDR3 is TGCAGCGTTGTGGCAGGGGACTATGGCTACACCTTC.

This clonotype was seen at least ten times. The chain carries TRBV20-1 and TRBJ1-1, with D perhaps TRBD1 (5 bases). CDR1 is DFQATT and CDR2 is SNEGSKA in the germline V gene (reference sequence). Trimming took off 1 base at V and 1 base at J, with 10 bases between the two ends. This CDR3 is 14 amino acids long. CDR3 region: CSARVGAGNTEAFF. As DNA, the CDR3 is TGCAGTGCTAGAGTAGGGGCAGGGAACACTGAAGCTTTCTTT.

This clonotype has ten or more counts. V usage is TRBV7-2 and J usage is TRBJ1-6; D ambiguous. Trimming took 5 bases from V and 7 from J, leaving 9 bases between them. There are 13 residues in the CDR3. From germline, CDR1 is SGHTA and CDR2 FQGNSA. CDR3 amino acids: CASSPGRNSPLHF. The DNA for the CDR3 is TGTGCCAGCAGCCCCGGCCGCAATTCACCCCTCCACTTT. Full variable domain (remainder filled in from reference TRBV7-2 and TRBJ1-6): GAGVSQSPSNKVTEKGKDVELRCDPISGHTALYWYRQSLGQGLEFLIYFQGNSAPDKSGLPSDRFSAERTGGSVSTLTIQRTQQEDSAVYLCASSPGRNSPLHFGNGTRLTVT.

This clonotype was counted ten times or more. The chain combines TRBV6-1 with TRBJ1-1; D unclear. Germline loops: CDR1 MNHNS, CDR2 SASEGT. The germline V and J ends were trimmed by 2 bases and 5 bases, with 9 bases remaining between them. The CDR3 has 13 residues. CDR3 amino acids: CASSEILRTEAFF. Written as DNA, the CDR3 is TGTGCCAGCAGTGAAATTTTGAGGACTGAAGCTTTCTTT.

This clonotype occurred many times. CDR3 bases: TGCGCCAGCAGCCAAGGTCGGGGAGGGGCAAATACGCAGTATTTT. This sequence encodes CASSQGRGGANTQYF. V and J are TRBV4-1 and TRBJ2-3, with TRBD2 matching 7 bases. The CDR3 contains 15 residues. The germline CDR1 and CDR2 sequences are MGHRA and YSYEKL. Losses at the gene ends were 1 base for V and 7 bases for J; bases not matched to a gene: 8.

Ten or more counts support this clonotype. The chain joins TRBV25-1 to TRBJ2-7; D not certain. Germline values: CDR1 MGHDK, CDR2 SYGVNS. The V gene lost 6 bases and the J gene lost 2 bases, with 20 bases spanning the gap. There are 16 residues in the CDR3. CDR3 residues: CASSSPIGEPPYEQYF. The DNA of the CDR3 is TGTGCCAGCAGCTCCCCGATCGGAGAACCTCCCTACGAGCAGTACTTC.

Many counts were recorded for this clonotype. The V gene is TRBV11-2, the J gene TRBJ1-1, with D uncertain. The CDR3 runs 12 residues. The germline CDR1 and CDR2 sequences are SGHAT and FQNNGV. V was clipped by 4 bases and J by 11 bases, with 14 bases between them. The CDR3 loop reads CASSSQGNWAFF. The CDR3, as DNA: TGTGCCAGCAGCTCACAAGGGAACTGGGCTTTCTTT.

Many counts were recorded for this clonotype. The chain uses TRBV7-2 and TRBJ1-4; perhaps TRBD1 as D (6 bases). Trimming took 4 bases from V and 8 from J, leaving 11 bases between them. Germline V CDR1 and CDR2: SGHTA, FQGNSA. The CDR3 is made up of 13 amino acids. The CDR3 sequence is CASSSGVYEKLFF. CDR3 nucleotides: TGTGCCAGCAGCTCAGGGGTTTACGAAAAACTGTTTTTT.

This clonotype appeared many times. The genes are TRBV7-2 and TRBJ2-4; 8 bases agree with TRBD1. The CDR3 has 15 amino acids. V lost 3 bases, J lost 3 bases, and 4 bases stayed unmatched. Germline V gives CDR1 SGHTA, CDR2 FQGNSA. Here the CDR3 DNA reads TGTGCCAGCAGCTTTACAGGGGGAGACAAAAACATTCAGTACTTC. Translation: CASSFTGGDKNIQYF.

This clonotype has at least ten counts. CDR3 nucleotide sequence: TGCGCCAGCAGCTTGGACTATCCTTACGAGCAGTACTTC. Translated, it gives CASSLDYPYEQYF. The J gene is TRBJ2-7, the V gene TRBV5-1; D is unresolved. With 0 bases removed from V and 4 bases from J, the gap between germline ends came to 8 bases. The CDR3 runs 13 residues. Germline V gene sequence: CDR1 SGHRS, CDR2 YFSETQ.